The clone carrying this T cell receptor beta chain came up a few times. Its specificity is unknown. This record comes from a study of T cell repertoires in cytomegalovirus infection. Whole-study context: CMV epitopes that were recently identified and HLA-C-restricted were used alongside well-studied HLA-B-restricted ones.

TCRdb recomputed calls from the reads with MiXCR, one row per CDR3 protein. This sample has fewer than 900,000 distinct CDR3 sequences, with 29% found just once. The length of the CDR3 is 15 residues. Losses at the gene ends were 4 bases for V and 0 bases for J; bases not matched to a gene: 3. Germline loops: CDR1 ENHRY, CDR2 SYGVKD. Regarding the study as a whole: The cumulative frequency of public TCR beta families identified carriers of CMV plus the relevant HLA.

V and J are TRBV10-3 and TRBJ1-3; 7 bases match TRBD1. The TCR was taken from a human donor in good health (CMV status not recorded). Some clones in this sample may be carry-over from other donors' samples. The sample was cultured CD8+ T cells from PBMCs, taken from culture after CMV antigen stimulation. The CDR3 DNA reads as TGTGCCATCAGTGCCACAGGGGACTCTGGAAACACCATATATTTT. Translated: CAISATGDSGNTIYF.